This T cell receptor beta chain appears in the sequencing data of a study of shared clonotypes between healthy human individuals. Assay: immunoSEQ multiplex PCR; the TCRdb copy retains only in-frame clones and omits some. This table holds about 2.1 million clones, just over 90% found once. The CDR3 runs to 17 residues. With 3 bases clipped from V and 3 bases from J, the junction kept 8 bases outside the gene matches. Germline CDR1 reads SGHNT; CDR2 reads YENEEA. The naive CD8 population came from CD45RO-negative cells selected for CCR7, without terminally differentiated effector memory CD45RA+ cells.

The sequenced sample consisted of naive CD8+ T cells from PBMCs. The sequence came from a young man in good health. Some clones in this sample may be carry-over from other donors' samples. V is TRBV11-3 and J is TRBJ2-5, with 12 positions matching TRBD2. The CDR3 is CASSLGRRTSGKETQYF. For the CDR3, the DNA is TGTGCCAGCAGCTTGGGGCGGCGGACTAGCGGGAAAGAGACCCAGTACTTC.